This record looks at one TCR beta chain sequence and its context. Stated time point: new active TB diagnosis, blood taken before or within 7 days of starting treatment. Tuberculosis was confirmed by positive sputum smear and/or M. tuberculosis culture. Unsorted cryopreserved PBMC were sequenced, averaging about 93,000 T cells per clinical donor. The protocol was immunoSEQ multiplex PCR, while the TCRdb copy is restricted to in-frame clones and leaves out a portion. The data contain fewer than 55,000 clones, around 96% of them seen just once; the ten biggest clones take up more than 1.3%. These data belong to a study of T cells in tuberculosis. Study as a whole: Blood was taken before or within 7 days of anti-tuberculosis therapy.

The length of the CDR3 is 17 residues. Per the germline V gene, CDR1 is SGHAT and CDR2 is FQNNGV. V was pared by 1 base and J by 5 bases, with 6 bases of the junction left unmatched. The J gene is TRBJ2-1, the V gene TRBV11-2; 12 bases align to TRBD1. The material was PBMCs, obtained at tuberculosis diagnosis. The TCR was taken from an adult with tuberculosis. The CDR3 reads CASSLGPGQGANNEQFF. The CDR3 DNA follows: TGTGCCAGCAGCTTAGGTCCGGGACAGGGGGCCAACAATGAGCAGTTCTTC.